This TCR beta chain is from a study of regulatory T cells in long-lasting Graves disease. The CDR3 is made up of 13 amino acids. Per germline, CDR1 KGHDR and CDR2 SFDVKD. Trimming pared 7 bases from V and 5 bases from J, leaving 13 bases between. There are many counts of this clonotype. Libraries of TCR beta came from iRepertoire HTBI primers plus Arm-PCR of CDR3 regions. TCRdb used MiXCR to reprocess the multiplex PCR reads, holding one entry per CDR3 protein. Seen here are almost 350,000 distinct CDR3 sequences, 15% to 20% observed once, and the top ten hold 25% to 35%. Time point denoted: persistent/refractory GD, antithyroid drugs over 5 years with positive TRAb. PBMC RNA served as the TCR library source.

The sequence was collected from a female donor with Graves disease. The sample here was peripheral blood mononuclear cells (PBMCs), taken when the disease was refractory, from a patient treated with antithyroid drugs. V is TRBV24-1 and J is TRBJ2-5; no firm D call. The CDR3 DNA follows: TGTGCCACCAGCTTAGGATCGTCGGAGACCCAGTACTTC. It translates to CATSLGSSETQYF.